Following are 31 T cell receptor beta chains from one sample sequenced in a study of regulatory T cells in long-lasting Graves disease. In building TCR beta libraries, iRepertoire HTBI primers were used together with Arm-PCR of CDR3 regions. MiXCR, applied by TCRdb to the multiplex PCR reads, yields one record per CDR3 protein. Of 400,000 to 550,000 distinct CDR3 sequences listed, about 15% are singletons. Noted time point: newly diagnosed GD, antithyroid drugs for less than 3 months. The TCR library was made from RNA extracted from PBMCs. The same data also contributed to another study, on T cells in Graves' hyperthyroidism and ophthalmopathy.

Sequencing was performed on peripheral blood mononuclear cells (PBMCs), taken at new diagnosis, from a patient treated with antithyroid drugs. These TCRs come from a woman between 25 and 40 years old with Graves disease.

Of note for this clonotype: A much larger clone sits a single nucleotide away, making a read error possible. Since the CDR3 does not end with the conserved phenylalanine or tryptophan, this likely comes from a read error. The CDR3 sequence is CASWGDNEQFL. CDR3 sequence (DNA): TGTGCCAGCTGGGGGGACAATGAGCAGTTCCTC. V and J are TRBV18 and TRBJ2-1; possibly TRBD2 for D (6 bases). Germline-derived CDR1 and CDR2 are KGHSH and LQKENI. The ends were cut back, 7 bases at V and 5 bases at J, with 6 bases in the middle. This CDR3 contains 11 residues.

This clonotype was detected only a few times. The chain couples TRBV5-1 to TRBJ2-7, with 7 bases matching TRBD1. The CDR3 is made up of 15 amino acids. From germline, CDR1 is SGHRS and CDR2 YFSETQ. The J segment lost 0 bases and the V segment lost 4 bases, leaving 7 bases of the junction unmatched. CDR3 protein: CASSPLDRSSYEQYF. In DNA, the CDR3 is TGCGCCAGCAGCCCACTGGACAGGAGCTCCTACGAGCAGTACTTC. The whole variable domain, remainder taken from reference TRBV5-1 and TRBJ2-7, is KAGVTQTPRYLIKTRGQQVTLSCSPISGHRSVSWYQQTPGQGLQFLFEYFSETQRNKGNFPGRFSGRQFSNSRSEMNVSTLELGDSALYLCASSPLDRSSYEQYFGPGTRLTVT.

This clonotype has only a few counts. The chain has TRBV20-1 and TRBJ2-4, with TRBD1 matching 7 bases. The CDR3 runs 14 residues. Per germline, CDR1 DFQATT and CDR2 SNEGSKA (reference sequence). The V and J ends lost 6 bases and 7 bases, in that order; junction bases with no gene match: 12. In DNA form, the CDR3 reads TGCAGTGCCGTGAAGTCGACAGGGCGTAACATTCAGTACTTC. It specifies CSAVKSTGRNIQYF.

This clonotype was recorded many times. The chain recombines TRBV6-1 with TRBJ2-3; D may be TRBD2 (5 bases). The CDR3 runs to 13 residues. Germline V lookup: CDR1 MNHNS, CDR2 SASEGT. With 10 bases removed from V and 6 bases from J, the gap between germline ends came to 17 bases. The CDR3 here is CATLPAGADTQYF. The CDR3 DNA follows: TGTGCCACCCTACCCGCGGGTGCGGATACGCAGTATTTT.

This clonotype was detected a few times. V gene TRBV6-1 combines with J gene TRBJ2-1; 8 nucleotides align to TRBD2. Germline assignment: CDR1 MNHNS and CDR2 SASEGT. The CDR3 spans 15 residues. V lost 4 bases to trimming and J lost 4 bases; unmatched junction nucleotides: 6. CDR3: CASSGTSGLYNEQFF. The CDR3 DNA follows: TGTGCCAGCAGTGGAACTAGCGGTTTGTACAATGAGCAGTTCTTC.

Details on this clonotype: A junction boundary mismatches the germline segment, possibly from a read error. V usage is TRBV5-1 and J usage is TRBJ2-1, with D unresolved. Germline CDR1 is SGHRS and CDR2 is YFSETQ. CDR3 length: 13 amino acids. The CDR3: CANSPRQDNEQFF. The DNA of the CDR3 is TGCGCCAACAGCCCCAGACAAGACAATGAGCAGTTCTTC.

This clonotype was recorded many times. The gene calls are TRBV16 and TRBJ1-5; 7 nucleotides line up with TRBD1. Germline V gene data show CDR1 as KGHSY and CDR2 as FQNENV. CDR3 length equals 12 residues. The V and J ends lost 0 bases and 14 bases, in that order; junction bases with no gene match: 4. The CDR3 DNA sequence: TGTGCCAGCAGCCAATCGGGACAGTCCAAGCATTTT. It specifies CASSQSGQSKHF.

This clonotype was seen ten or more times. The chain is built from TRBV4-2 and TRBJ2-2; 7 nucleotides match TRBD2. The CDR3 covers 17 residues. Trimming removed 0 bases from V and 4 bases from J; junction bases left unmatched: 8. Germline CDR1 is LGHNA and CDR2 is YNFKEQ. This CDR3 is CASSQDWAGEITGELFF. The CDR3 DNA follows: TGTGCCAGCAGCCAAGATTGGGCGGGAGAGATCACCGGGGAGCTGTTTTTT.

This clonotype has at least ten counts. The chain links TRBV12-3 or TRBV12-4 to TRBJ2-1; no definite D call. The CDR3 runs to 15 residues. V shed 6 bases and J shed 0 bases, with 12 bases lying between them. CDR3 nucleotide sequence: TGTGCCAGCAGGTCCGACAAGAGCTCCTACAATGAGCAGTTCTTC. It translates to CASRSDKSSYNEQFF.

This clonotype came up many times. The rearrangement uses TRBV12-3 or TRBV12-4 and TRBJ2-3; the D is unclear. This CDR3 is 14 amino acids long. V lost 6 bases to trimming and J lost 0 bases, with 10 bases between them. CDR3 residues: CASSLMGSTDTQYF. Written as DNA, the CDR3 is TGTGCCAGCAGCTTAATGGGCAGCACAGATACGCAGTATTTT.

This clonotype was recorded many times. The chain combines TRBV7-9 with TRBJ2-3, with D possibly being TRBD2 (6 bases). Germline V gives CDR1 SEHNR, CDR2 FQNEAQ (reference sequence). Trimming took 7 bases from V and 5 from J, leaving 22 bases between them. CDR3 length: 16 residues. CDR3 sequence: CASNIAGTHAGDTQYF. In DNA, the CDR3 is TGTGCCAGCAATATCGCCGGGACTCATGCGGGAGATACGCAGTATTTT.

This clonotype has a handful of counts. The genes are TRBV6-1 and TRBJ1-5; D is perhaps TRBD1 (5 bases). Germline-derived CDR1 and CDR2 are MNHNS and SASEGT. The CDR3 extends over 15 amino acids. V was cut by 6 bases and J by 3 bases, with 15 bases left in between. The chain's CDR3 is CASRPTGSNNQPQHF. DNA of the CDR3: TGTGCCAGCAGGCCCACAGGCTCCAACAATCAGCCCCAGCATTTT.

This clonotype showed up many times. The gene calls are TRBV30 and TRBJ1-1, with 8 bases that match TRBD1. Germline V gives CDR1 GTSNPN, CDR2 SVGIG (reference sequence). CDR3 length equals 15 residues. Unmatched junction bases numbered 7, after V lost 2 bases and J lost 2 bases. CDR3 residues: CAWSLDRGSNTEAFF. The CDR3, as DNA: TGTGCCTGGAGTCTTGACAGGGGATCAAACACTGAAGCTTTCTTT.

A few counts support this clonotype. CDR3 residues: CASSSELGASYEQYF. The CDR3 DNA follows: TGTGCCAGCAGCTCGGAGTTGGGGGCTTCCTACGAGCAGTACTTC. The chain recombines TRBV7-8 with TRBJ2-7; possible D gene TRBD1, 6 bases. V shed 4 bases and J shed 1 base, with 14 bases lying between them. Germline V gene sequence: CDR1 SGHVS, CDR2 FQNEAQ. CDR3 length equals 15 residues.

The chain combines TRBV5-4 with TRBJ2-1; TRBD2 aligns across 16 bases. V was clipped by 4 bases and J by 0 bases; unmatched bases: 4. The CDR3 contains 18 residues. Germline V gives CDR1 SGHNT, CDR2 YYREEE (reference sequence). CDR3 bases: TGTGCCAGCAGCGAGGGACTAGCGGGAGGGAGCTCCTACAATGAGCAGTTCTTC. It codes for CASSEGLAGGSSYNEQFF.

This clonotype was detected many times. The rearrangement links TRBV7-9 to TRBJ2-5, with a possible D match to TRBD2 (6 bases). Trimming took off 3 bases at V and 3 bases at J, with 8 bases between the two ends. Germline CDR1 is SEHNR and CDR2 is FQNEAQ (reference sequence). The CDR3 runs to 13 residues. CDR3 region: CASSLGGEETQYF. The CDR3 bases are TGTGCCAGCAGCTTGGGGGGAGAAGAGACCCAGTACTTC.

A few counts support this clonotype. CDR3 in amino acids: CASSPYFGTAFNSPLHF. The CDR3 coding sequence is TGTGCCAGCTCTCCCTACTTCGGGACAGCGTTTAATTCACCCCTCCACTTT. The chain uses TRBV18 and TRBJ1-6; 7 nucleotides line up with TRBD1. The junction had 14 bases not matched to a gene; V was cut back by 6 bases and J by 6 bases. Per germline, CDR1 KGHSH and CDR2 LQKENI. This CDR3 region has 17 residues. Drawing the rest from reference TRBV18 and TRBJ1-6, the complete variable domain is NAGVMQNPRHLVRRRGQEARLRCSPMKGHSHVYWYRQLPEEGLKFMVYLQKENIIDESGMPKERFSAEFPKEGPSILRIQQVVRGDSAAYFCASSPYFGTAFNSPLHFGNGTRLTVT.

This clonotype was recorded many times. The chain carries TRBV2 and TRBJ1-1, with 10 bases fitting TRBD1. V trimming: 2 bases; J trimming: 4 bases; junction bases outside the gene matches: 10. The germline gives CDR1 SNHLY, CDR2 FYNNEI. The CDR3 extends over 17 amino acids. For the CDR3, the DNA is TGTGCCAGCAGTGAACCGGCGACAGGGGGCTTGGGCACTGAAGCTTTCTTT. This translates into CASSEPATGGLGTEAFF. Filled out from reference TRBV2 and TRBJ1-1, the complete variable domain reads EPEVTQTPSHQVTQMGQEVILRCVPISNHLYFYWYRQILGQKVEFLVSFYNNEISEKSEIFDDQFSVERPDGSNFTLKIRSTKLEDSAMYFCASSEPATGGLGTEAFFGQGTRLTVV.

This clonotype was seen more than once but under ten times. The rearrangement uses TRBV12-3 or TRBV12-4 and TRBJ1-3; no definite D call. V shed 2 bases and J shed 0 bases, with 11 bases lying between them. The CDR3 totals 16 residues. The CDR3 here is CASSLTAGPSGNTIYF. As DNA, the CDR3 is TGTGCCAGCAGTTTAACAGCAGGACCCTCTGGAAACACCATATATTTT.

The table lists this clonotype with a few counts. This rearrangement joins TRBV15 to TRBJ2-1; 8 bases fit TRBD2. This CDR3 has 16 residues. Losses at the gene ends were 6 bases for V and 3 bases for J; bases not matched to a gene: 10. Germline values: CDR1 LNHNV, CDR2 YYDKDF (reference sequence). The CDR3 DNA sequence: TGTGCCACCAGTGGGAGCGGGAGCAGACTCTACAATGAGCAGTTCTTC. Protein product: CATSGSGSRLYNEQFF.

There are a few counts of this clonotype. V gene TRBV7-9 combines with J gene TRBJ2-3; TRBD1 or TRBD2 may be the D gene (6 bases each). The V end was cut by 2 bases, the J end by 6 bases, with 9 bases between. The CDR3 spans 13 residues. CDR1 and CDR2 (germline): SEHNR, FQNEAQ (reference sequence). This chain's CDR3 is CASSLKGGDTQYF. In nucleotides, the CDR3 is TGTGCCAGCAGCTTAAAAGGGGGGGATACGCAGTATTTT.

This clonotype occurred a few times. The rearrangement uses TRBV19 and TRBJ1-5; 9 bases line up with TRBD1. This CDR3 has 14 residues. The junction had 6 bases not matched to a gene; V was cut back by 7 bases and J by 5 bases. Germline V gene sequence: CDR1 LNHDA, CDR2 SQIVND (reference sequence). CDR3 nucleotides: TGTGCCAGTAATGACAGGGGGTCCCATCAGCCCCAGCATTTT. Residues: CASNDRGSHQPQHF.

The V call is TRBV24-1, the J call TRBJ2-2; 9 nucleotides agree with TRBD1. Looked up from germline, CDR1 is KGHDR and CDR2 is SFDVKD. The CDR3 sequence is 14 residues long. V was pared by 7 bases and J by 5 bases, with 4 bases of the junction left unmatched. CDR3 bases: TGTGCCACCAGGGGACAGGGAAGAACCGGGGAGCTGTTTTTT. Translation: CATRGQGRTGELFF.

This clonotype was counted at least ten times. CDR3 DNA: TGCAGTGCTAGAGGGCAGTCTAGCACAGATACGCAGTATTTT. It codes for CSARGQSSTDTQYF. The rearrangement uses TRBV20-1 and TRBJ2-3; no firm D call. CDR1 and CDR2 from the germline V gene are DFQATT and SNEGSKA (reference sequence). The V end lost 1 base, the J end lost 0 bases, and 8 bases lay between the germline ends. CDR3 length: 14 amino acids.

This clonotype was found many times. The chain is built from TRBV4-2 and TRBJ1-1; D possibly corresponds to TRBD1 (6 bases). V was clipped by 4 bases and J by 1 base, with 13 bases between them. The CDR3 has 15 amino acids. CDR1 and CDR2 (germline): LGHNA, YNFKEQ. CDR3 bases: TGTGCCAGCAGCCGATCGACAGGAAAGAACACTGAAGCTTTCTTT. Protein product: CASSRSTGKNTEAFF.

This clonotype was found many times. The gene calls are TRBV29-1 and TRBJ2-7; 9 nucleotides line up with TRBD1. Unmatched junction bases numbered 12, after V lost 7 bases and J lost 5 bases. The CDR3 is 14 amino acids. Germline assignment: CDR1 SQVTM and CDR2 ANQGSEA. CDR3 amino acids: CSAARRDRVHEQYF. In DNA form, the CDR3 reads TGCAGCGCCGCCCGCCGGGACAGGGTACACGAGCAGTACTTC.

This clonotype came up many times. The chain couples TRBV10-3 to TRBJ1-5, with D unresolved. There are 13 residues in the CDR3. The V gene's germline CDR1 is ENHRY and CDR2 SYGVKD. V gave up 7 bases and J gave up 5 bases, with 12 bases separating them. In DNA form, the CDR3 reads TGTGCCATCAATCGAGGTTTGGATCAGCCCCAGCATTTT. It specifies CAINRGLDQPQHF.

This clonotype was counted ten times or more. The chain carries TRBV12-3 or TRBV12-4 and TRBJ2-7, with 14 positions matching TRBD2. The length of the CDR3 is 17 residues. Trimming at V came to 6 bases and at J to 7 bases, leaving 14 bases not matched to a gene. The CDR3, as DNA: TGTGCCAGCAGGGGGGGGACTAGCGGGAGAGGAGGAGGAGAGCAGTACTTC. Translated: CASRGGTSGRGGGEQYF.

This clonotype was seen repeatedly, ten times or more. The rearrangement joins TRBV11-1 to TRBJ2-1; 9 positions agree with TRBD1. Germline CDR1 SGHAT, CDR2 FQDESV (reference sequence). Trimming took 1 base from V and 2 from J; bases not matched to a gene: 9. This CDR3 region has 18 residues. CDR3 region: CASSLGSGTGSAYNEQFF. CDR3 coding DNA: TGTGCCAGCAGCTTAGGTTCGGGGACAGGGTCCGCCTACAATGAGCAGTTCTTC.

This clonotype appeared many times. The chain uses TRBV11-1 and TRBJ2-1, with D unclear. V shed 1 base and J shed 4 bases, with 8 bases lying between them. The CDR3 spans 14 residues. The germline gives CDR1 SGHAT, CDR2 FQDESV (reference sequence). In nucleotides, the CDR3 is TGTGCCAGCAGCTTAGAGGACGGTTACAATGAGCAGTTCTTC. Encoded protein: CASSLEDGYNEQFF.

This clonotype was counted many times. The rearrangement uses TRBV2 and TRBJ1-5; 7 nucleotides match TRBD1. The CDR3 sequence is 14 residues long. Germline CDR1 SNHLY, CDR2 FYNNEI. The junction had 9 bases not matched to a gene; V was cut back by 6 bases and J by 7 bases. The CDR3 bases are TGTGCCAGCAGGGTCGGTGCAGGGGGGCAGCCCCAGCATTTT. Protein: CASRVGAGGQPQHF.